Listed below are T cell receptor beta chains from one sample, sequenced in a study of blood T cell repertoires in COVID-19. Using immunoSEQ multiplex PCR, the repertoire was profiled, and TCRdb retains in-frame clones only, with some absent. The sample consists of fewer than 300,000 clones, 70% to 85% of them appearing once. The sequenced sample was peripheral blood. Source of these receptors: a human donor with COVID-19, enrolled during active disease. The donor label of this sample is uncertain. Both conserved end residues are part of each CDR3. The D gene is left open where the match is weak. Size is omitted from some rows. Given values are once, few, many or a class for expanded clones.

few	TRBV29-1	TRBJ1-1	TRBD1	CSVGQGKTEAFF	TGCAGCGTTGGACAGGGGAAAACTGAAGCTTTCTTT
-	TRBV19	TRBJ2-7	TRBD1	CASSLGTGGYEQYF	TGTGCCAGTAGTCTGGGGACAGGGGGCTACGAGCAGTACTTC
-	TRBV10-3	TRBJ1-1	-	CAIRATVGATEAFF	TGTGCCATCAGAGCGACGGTGGGGGCAACTGAAGCTTTCTTT
-	TRBV5-8	TRBJ1-1	-	CASIYRVGTEAFF	TGTGCCAGCATTTACAGGGTAGGCACTGAAGCTTTCTTT
-	TRBV9	TRBJ2-3	TRBD1	CASSARQGGTDTQYF	TGTGCCAGCAGCGCCCGACAGGGGGGCACAGATACGCAGTATTTT
-	TRBV7-2	TRBJ2-1	TRBD1	CASSLDGAGTGGAQFF	TGTGCCAGCAGCTTAGATGGAGCGGGGACAGGGGGGGCGCAGTTCTTC
few	TRBV5-8	TRBJ1-2	-	CASSPSTVNYGYTF	TGTGCCAGCAGCCCCTCGACAGTTAACTATGGCTACACCTTC
-	TRBV9	TRBJ2-2	-	CASSVGSANTGELFF	TGTGCCAGCAGCGTAGGGAGCGCGAACACCGGGGAGCTGTTTTTT
-	TRBV30	TRBJ2-1	TRBD2	CARTTSGNYNEQFF	TGTGCCCGCACGACTAGCGGGAACTACAATGAGCAGTTCTTC
-	TRBV29-1	TRBJ1-1	TRBD1	CSVVPGQGGDTEAFF	TGCAGCGTTGTTCCGGGACAGGGAGGGGACACTGAAGCTTTCTTT
once	TRBV5-6	TRBJ1-4	-	CASSLQAGLLFF	TGTGCCAGCAGCCTACAAGCAGGGTTACTGTTTTTT
-	TRBV27	TRBJ2-1	TRBD2	CASSPTLAGVHYNEQFF	TGTGCCAGCAGTCCAACACTAGCGGGGGTCCACTACAATGAGCAGTTCTTC
-	TRBV7-2	TRBJ1-2	TRBD1	CASSTGQGAGGYTF	TGTGCCAGCAGCACCGGACAGGGGGCAGGTGGCTACACCTTC
-	TRBV28	TRBJ1-1	-	CASSLSNTGNTEAFF	TGTGCCAGCAGTTTATCCAATACGGGGAACACTGAAGCTTTCTTT
-	TRBV11-2	TRBJ2-5	TRBD1	CASSALTGKETQYF	TGTGCCAGCAGCGCATTGACAGGGAAAGAGACCCAGTACTTC
-	TRBV10-1	TRBJ2-3	-	CASGGGSLTDTQYF	TGCGCCAGCGGCGGAGGATCCTTAACAGATACGCAGTATTTT
-	TRBV27	TRBJ2-4	TRBD1	CASGLQGSYIQYF	TGTGCCAGCGGGTTACAGGGGAGTTACATTCAGTACTTC
-	TRBV7-2	TRBJ2-5	-	CASSLHAGSETQYF	TGTGCCAGCAGCTTACATGCAGGGTCGGAGACCCAGTACTTC
-	TRBV28	TRBJ2-6	-	CASTTGSGANVLTF	TGTGCCAGCACTACAGGGTCTGGGGCCAACGTCCTGACTTTC
-	TRBV7-3	TRBJ2-2	-	CASRSGGTDTGELFF	TGTGCCAGCAGATCAGGGGGGACGGACACCGGGGAGCTGTTTTTT
-	TRBV16	TRBJ1-1	-	CASSQSGRGTEAFF	TGTGCCAGCAGCCAATCAGGGCGAGGGACTGAAGCTTTCTTT
-	TRBV5-5	TRBJ1-3	TRBD1	CASSLVTGGTGNTIYF	TGTGCCAGCAGCTTGGTTACAGGGGGTACTGGAAACACCATATATTTT
-	TRBV7-2	TRBJ1-1	-	CASSLMSGNTEAFF	TGTGCCAGCAGCTTAATGTCAGGGAACACTGAAGCTTTCTTT
-	TRBV18	TRBJ1-4	-	CASLPGSRGTTNEKLFF	TGTGCCAGCCTACCTGGGTCCCGGGGGACAACTAATGAAAAACTGTTTTTT
-	TRBV28	TRBJ1-5	-	CASTRVGPRRPQHF	TGTGCCAGCACTCGGGTGGGGCCCCGCAGGCCCCAGCATTTT
-	TRBV5-1	TRBJ2-5	-	CASNEQARETQYF	TGCGCCAGCAATGAACAGGCTAGGGAGACCCAGTACTTC
few	TRBV12-3/TRBV12-4	TRBJ2-2	-	CASSLSSGELFF	TGTGCCAGCAGTCTTTCGTCCGGGGAGCTGTTTTTT
-	TRBV28	TRBJ1-5	-	CASSLSQGNQPQHF	TGTGCCAGCAGTTTATCCCAGGGGAATCAGCCCCAGCATTTT
-	TRBV27	TRBJ2-7	-	CASSLPGSEQYF	TGTGCCAGCAGTTTACCCGGGAGCGAGCAGTACTTC
-	TRBV11-2	TRBJ2-7	-	CASSSMSWADEQYF	TGTGCCAGCAGCTCTATGAGCTGGGCCGACGAGCAGTACTTC
-	TRBV6-5	TRBJ2-3	TRBD2	CASSYIAGEDTQYF	TGTGCCAGCAGTTACATAGCGGGAGAAGATACGCAGTATTTT
-	TRBV11-1	TRBJ2-5	-	CASSPIPRLVGETQYF	TGTGCCAGCAGCCCAATACCCCGACTAGTGGGAGAGACCCAGTACTTC
-	TRBV29-1	TRBJ2-5	-	CSVESVSRETQYF	TGCAGCGTTGAATCTGTATCTAGAGAGACCCAGTACTTC
-	TRBV6-6	TRBJ2-5	-	CASSLEGYRGETQYF	TGTGCCAGCAGTTTGGAGGGCTATCGGGGGGAGACCCAGTACTTC
-	TRBV3-1/TRBV3-2	TRBJ2-1	-	CASSQDLGLTVPQFF	TGTGCCAGCAGCCAAGATCTAGGTCTCACCGTGCCTCAGTTCTTC
-	TRBV5-1	TRBJ1-1	-	CASSSMVTGNTEAFF	TGCGCCAGCAGCTCCATGGTTACAGGTAACACTGAAGCTTTCTTT
once	TRBV6-5	TRBJ2-7	-	CASSYSYGDYEQYF	TGTGCCAGCAGTTACTCCTACGGAGACTACGAGCAGTACTTC
-	TRBV19	TRBJ1-5	TRBD1	CASTTGEQPQHF	TGTGCCAGTACCACAGGGGAACAGCCCCAGCATTTT
few	TRBV7-3	TRBJ2-2	-	CASSLQGAVAGELFF	TGTGCCAGCAGTCTACAGGGTGCTGTTGCCGGGGAGCTGTTTTTT
once	TRBV28	TRBJ1-4	-	CASTTQAGNNEKLFF	TGTGCCAGCACCACCCAAGCCGGTAATAATGAAAAACTGTTTTTT
-	TRBV28	TRBJ2-3	-	CASGKLPRTDTQYF	TGTGCCAGCGGCAAATTGCCCCGCACAGATACGCAGTATTTT
-	TRBV2	TRBJ2-1	TRBD2	CASRTGTRADNEQFF	TGTGCCAGCAGAACCGGGACTAGGGCCGACAATGAGCAGTTCTTC